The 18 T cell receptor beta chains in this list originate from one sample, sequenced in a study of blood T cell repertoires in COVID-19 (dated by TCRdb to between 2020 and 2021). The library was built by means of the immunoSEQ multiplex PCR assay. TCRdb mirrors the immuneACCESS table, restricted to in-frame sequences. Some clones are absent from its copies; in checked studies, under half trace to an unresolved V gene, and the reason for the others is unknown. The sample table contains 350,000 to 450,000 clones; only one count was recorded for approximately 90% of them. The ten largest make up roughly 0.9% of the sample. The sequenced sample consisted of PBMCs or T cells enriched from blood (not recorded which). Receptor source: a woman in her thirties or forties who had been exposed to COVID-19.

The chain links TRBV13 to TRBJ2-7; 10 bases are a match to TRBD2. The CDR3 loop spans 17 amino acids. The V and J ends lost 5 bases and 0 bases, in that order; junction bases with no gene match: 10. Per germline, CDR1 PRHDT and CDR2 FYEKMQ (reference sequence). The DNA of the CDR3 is TGTGCCAGCAGCCAAAAACCGGGACTAGCGAGCTCCTACGAGCAGTACTTC. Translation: CASSQKPGLASSYEQYF.

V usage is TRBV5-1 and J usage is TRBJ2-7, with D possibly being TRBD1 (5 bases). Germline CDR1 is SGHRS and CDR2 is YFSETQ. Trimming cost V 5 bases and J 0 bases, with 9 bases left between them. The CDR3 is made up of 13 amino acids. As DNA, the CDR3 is TGCGCCAGCAGTAGGGGCTCCTCCTACGAGCAGTACTTC. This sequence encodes CASSRGSSYEQYF.

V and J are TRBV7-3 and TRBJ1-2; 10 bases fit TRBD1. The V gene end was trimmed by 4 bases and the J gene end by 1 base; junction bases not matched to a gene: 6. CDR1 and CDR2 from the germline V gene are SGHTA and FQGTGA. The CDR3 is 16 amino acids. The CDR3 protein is CASSSPDRGLNYGYTF. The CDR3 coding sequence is TGTGCCAGCAGCTCGCCCGACAGGGGGCTTAACTATGGCTACACCTTC.

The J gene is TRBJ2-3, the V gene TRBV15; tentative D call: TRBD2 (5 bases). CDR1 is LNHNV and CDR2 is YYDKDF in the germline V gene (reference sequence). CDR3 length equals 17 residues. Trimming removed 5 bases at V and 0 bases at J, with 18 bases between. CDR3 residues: CATSPAPTLASTDTQYF. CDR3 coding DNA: TGTGCCACCAGCCCGGCCCCGACTCTAGCTAGCACAGATACGCAGTATTTT.

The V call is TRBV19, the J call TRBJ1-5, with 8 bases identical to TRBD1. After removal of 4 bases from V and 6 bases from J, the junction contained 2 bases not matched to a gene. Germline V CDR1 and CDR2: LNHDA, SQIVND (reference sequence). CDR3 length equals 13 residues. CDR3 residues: CASSRTGSQPQHF. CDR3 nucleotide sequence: TGTGCCAGTAGTAGGACAGGGAGTCAGCCCCAGCATTTT.

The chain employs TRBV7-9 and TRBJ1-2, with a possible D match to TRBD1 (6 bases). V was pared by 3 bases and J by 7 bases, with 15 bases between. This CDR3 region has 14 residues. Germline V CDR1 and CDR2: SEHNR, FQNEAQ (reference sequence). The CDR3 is CASSFVGLGGGYTF. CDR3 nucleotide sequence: TGTGCCAGCAGCTTCGTCGGTTTAGGGGGTGGCTACACCTTC.

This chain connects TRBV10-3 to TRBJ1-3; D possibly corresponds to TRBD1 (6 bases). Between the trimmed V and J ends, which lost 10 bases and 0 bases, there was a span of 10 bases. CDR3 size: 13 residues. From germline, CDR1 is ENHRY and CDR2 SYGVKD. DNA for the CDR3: TGTGCCACCCGGGACAACTCTGGAAACACCATATATTTT. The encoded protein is CATRDNSGNTIYF.

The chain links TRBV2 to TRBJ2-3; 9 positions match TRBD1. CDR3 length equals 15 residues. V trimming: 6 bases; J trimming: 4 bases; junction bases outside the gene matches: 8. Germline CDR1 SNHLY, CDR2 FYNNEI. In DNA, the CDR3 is TGTGCCAGCAGGACCGGGACAGGGCGATCAGATACGCAGTATTTT. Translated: CASRTGTGRSDTQYF.

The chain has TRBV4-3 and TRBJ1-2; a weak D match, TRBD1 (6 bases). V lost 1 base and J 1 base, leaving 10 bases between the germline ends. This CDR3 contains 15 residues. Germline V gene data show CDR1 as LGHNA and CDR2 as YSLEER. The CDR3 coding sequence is TGCGCCAGCAGCCAAGCCCCAGGGGTTAACTATGGCTACACCTTC. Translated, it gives CASSQAPGVNYGYTF.

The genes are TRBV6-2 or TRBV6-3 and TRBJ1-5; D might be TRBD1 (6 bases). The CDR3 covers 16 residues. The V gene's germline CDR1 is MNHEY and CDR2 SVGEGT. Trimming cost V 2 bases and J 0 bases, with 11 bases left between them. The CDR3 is CASSYPGGHSNQPQHF. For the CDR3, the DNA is TGTGCCAGCAGTTACCCCGGGGGGCATAGCAATCAGCCCCAGCATTTT.

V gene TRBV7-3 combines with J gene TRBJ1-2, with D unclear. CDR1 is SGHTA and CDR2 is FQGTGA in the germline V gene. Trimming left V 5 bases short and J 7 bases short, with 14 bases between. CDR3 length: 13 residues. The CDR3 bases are TGTGCCAGCAGCCCCGGGCTCGCGGGTGGCTACACCTTC. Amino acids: CASSPGLAGGYTF.

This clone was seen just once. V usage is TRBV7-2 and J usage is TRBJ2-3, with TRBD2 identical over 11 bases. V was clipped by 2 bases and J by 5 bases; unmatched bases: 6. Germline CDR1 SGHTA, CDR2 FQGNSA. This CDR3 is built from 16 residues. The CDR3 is CASSLLNGLAGDTQYF. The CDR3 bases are TGTGCCAGCAGCTTACTGAACGGACTAGCGGGAGATACGCAGTATTTT.

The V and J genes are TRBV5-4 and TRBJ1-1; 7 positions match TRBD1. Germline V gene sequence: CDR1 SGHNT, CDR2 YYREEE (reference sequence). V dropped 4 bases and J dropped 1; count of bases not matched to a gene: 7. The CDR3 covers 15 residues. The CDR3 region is CASSPSTGPNTEAFF. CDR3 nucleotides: TGTGCCAGCAGCCCCTCGACAGGGCCGAACACTGAAGCTTTCTTT. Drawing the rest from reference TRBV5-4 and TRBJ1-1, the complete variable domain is ETGVTQSPTHLIKTRGQQVTLRCSSQSGHNTVSWYQQALGQGPQFIFQYYREEENGRGNFPPRFSGLQFPNYSSELNVNALELDDSALYLCASSPSTGPNTEAFFGQGTRLTVV.

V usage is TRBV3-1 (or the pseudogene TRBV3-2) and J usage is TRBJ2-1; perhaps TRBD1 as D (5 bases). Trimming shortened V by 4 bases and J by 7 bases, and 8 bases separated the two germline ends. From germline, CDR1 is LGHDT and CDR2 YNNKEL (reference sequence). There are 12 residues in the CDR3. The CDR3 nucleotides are TGTGCCAGCAGCCGTAAGGGGAATGAGCAGTTCTTC. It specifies CASSRKGNEQFF.

CDR3 region: CASSVGTGTEAFF. CDR3 DNA: TGTGCCAGCAGCGTCGGGACAGGGACTGAAGCTTTCTTT. The chain uses TRBV9 and TRBJ1-1; 9 bases match TRBD1. Germline V gives CDR1 SGDLS, CDR2 YYNGEE. The CDR3 has 13 amino acids. J gave up 5 bases and V 2 bases, and 1 base lay outside the gene matches.

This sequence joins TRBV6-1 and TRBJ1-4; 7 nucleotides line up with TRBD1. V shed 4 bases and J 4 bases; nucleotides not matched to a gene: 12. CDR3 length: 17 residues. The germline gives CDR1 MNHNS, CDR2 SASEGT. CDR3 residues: CASSGVPGQLNNEKLFF. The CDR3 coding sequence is TGTGCCAGCAGTGGAGTCCCGGGACAGCTAAATAATGAAAAACTGTTTTTT.

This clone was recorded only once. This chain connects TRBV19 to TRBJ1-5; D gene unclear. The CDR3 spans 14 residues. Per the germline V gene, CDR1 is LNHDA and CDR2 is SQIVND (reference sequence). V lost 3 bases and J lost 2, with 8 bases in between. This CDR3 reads CASSINGGNQPQHF. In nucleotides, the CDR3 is TGTGCCAGTAGTATCAATGGAGGCAATCAGCCCCAGCATTTT.

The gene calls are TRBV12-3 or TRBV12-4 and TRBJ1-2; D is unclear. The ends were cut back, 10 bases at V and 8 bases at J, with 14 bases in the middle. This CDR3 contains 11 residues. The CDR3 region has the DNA TGTGCCAACAATTTGGGCGAGGGCTACACCTTC. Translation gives CANNLGEGYTF.